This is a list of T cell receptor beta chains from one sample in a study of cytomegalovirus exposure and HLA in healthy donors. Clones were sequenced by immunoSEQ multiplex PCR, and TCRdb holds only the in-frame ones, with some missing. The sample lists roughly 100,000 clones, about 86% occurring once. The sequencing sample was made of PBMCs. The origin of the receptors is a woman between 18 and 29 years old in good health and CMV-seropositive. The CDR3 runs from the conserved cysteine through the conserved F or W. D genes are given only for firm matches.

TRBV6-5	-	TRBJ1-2	TGTGCCAGCAGTTACGACTCCCGCTATGGCTACACCTTC	CASSYDSRYGYTF
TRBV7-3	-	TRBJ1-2	TGTGCCAGCAGCTCCGACGGAATCCCGGGTGAGGGCTACACCTTC	CASSSDGIPGEGYTF
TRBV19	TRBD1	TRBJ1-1	TGTGCCAGTAGTATGGGACAGGGGCTTGAAGCTTTCTTT	CASSMGQGLEAFF
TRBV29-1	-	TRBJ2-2	TGCAGCGTTTCCCATACAGGGCACACCGGGGAGCTGTTTTTT	CSVSHTGHTGELFF
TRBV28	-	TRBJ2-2	TGTGCCAGCCTCCATTATTGGTCCCCCAACGGAGGGAGCACCGGGGAGCTGTTTTTT	CASLHYWSPNGGSTGELFF
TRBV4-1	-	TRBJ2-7	TGCGCCAGCAGCCAAGAAAGCCGGCGGGCCTACGAGCAGTACTTC	CASSQESRRAYEQYF
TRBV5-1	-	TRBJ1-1	TGCGCCAGCAGCTTGGAGGTCCGGGGGGTAGCTTTCTTT	CASSLEVRGVAFF
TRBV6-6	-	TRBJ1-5	TGTGCCAGCAGACAAGGGGAAGGAGCCCAGCATTTT	CASRQGEGAQHF
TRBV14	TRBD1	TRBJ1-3	TGTGCCAGCAGCCTCAACTTACAGGGGAACACCATATATTTT	CASSLNLQGNTIYF
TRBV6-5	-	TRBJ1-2	TGTGCCAGCAGTTACTCGACAGTAGCTAACTATGGCTACACCTTC	CASSYSTVANYGYTF
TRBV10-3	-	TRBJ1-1	TGTGCCATCAGGAAAGGTCAGGGTACTGAAGCTTTCTTT	CAIRKGQGTEAFF
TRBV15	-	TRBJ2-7	TGTGCCACCAGCAGAGATCAGGGGCCCTACGAGCAGTACTTC	CATSRDQGPYEQYF
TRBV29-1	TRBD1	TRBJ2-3	TGCAGCGTTGAAGATGACAGGGAAGGGACAGATACGCAGTATTTT	CSVEDDREGTDTQYF
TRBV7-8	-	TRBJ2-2	TGTGCCAGCAGCTTACATAAGGGGTCGGAGCTGTTTTTT	CASSLHKGSELFF
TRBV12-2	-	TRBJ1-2	TGTGCAAGTCGCTTCAGCGCAAGGGGACAGGGGGACTATGGCTACACCTTC	CASRFSARGQGDYGYTF
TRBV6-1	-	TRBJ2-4	TGTGCCAGCAGTGAAGGACTGTTAGCCAAAAACATTCAGTACTTC	CASSEGLLAKNIQYF
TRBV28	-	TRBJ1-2	TGTGCCAGCAGTTTAAGATTTAGTCTTACGGGGGGCGCGACCCCATATGGAGGCTACACCTTC	CASSLRFSLTGGATPYGGYTF
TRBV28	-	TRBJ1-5	TGTGCCAGCACTATTACTACAGGGTCTAGTCAGCCCCAGCATTTT	CASTITTGSSQPQHF